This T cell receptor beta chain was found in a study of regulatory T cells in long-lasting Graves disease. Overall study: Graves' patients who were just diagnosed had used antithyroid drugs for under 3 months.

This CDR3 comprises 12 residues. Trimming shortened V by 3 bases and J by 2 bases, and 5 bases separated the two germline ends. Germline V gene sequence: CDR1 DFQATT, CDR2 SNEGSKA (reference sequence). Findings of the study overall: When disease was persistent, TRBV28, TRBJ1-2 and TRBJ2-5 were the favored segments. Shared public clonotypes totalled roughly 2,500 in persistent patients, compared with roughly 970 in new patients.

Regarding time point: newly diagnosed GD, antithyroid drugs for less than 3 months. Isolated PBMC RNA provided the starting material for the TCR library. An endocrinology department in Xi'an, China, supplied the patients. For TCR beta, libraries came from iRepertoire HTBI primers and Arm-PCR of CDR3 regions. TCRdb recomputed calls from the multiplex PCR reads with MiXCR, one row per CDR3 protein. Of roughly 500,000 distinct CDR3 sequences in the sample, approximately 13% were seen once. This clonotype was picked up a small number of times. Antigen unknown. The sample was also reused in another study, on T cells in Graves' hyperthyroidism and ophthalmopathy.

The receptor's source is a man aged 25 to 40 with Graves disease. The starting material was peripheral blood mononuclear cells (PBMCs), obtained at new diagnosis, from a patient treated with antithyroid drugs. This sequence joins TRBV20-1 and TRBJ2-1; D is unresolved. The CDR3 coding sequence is TGCAGTGCTAGCGGAACCTACAATGAGCAGTTCTTC. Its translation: CSASGTYNEQFF.